Sequencing of this TCR beta chain was carried out in a study of T-cell memory formation after mild COVID-19. Across the whole study: The two donors had largely donor-specific TCR clusters. Study findings and constraints: Mainly CM and EM harbored the contracting CD4+ clones; mainly EMRA harbored the CD8+ ones. Pre-infection memory held some responding clones, suggesting pre-existing cross-reactive T cells responded. Balance between CD4 and CD8 was seen in clones contracting day 15 to 85, and a CD4+ lean was seen in later expanders.

This clonotype was observed a single time. Its target is not known. Germline loops: CDR1 LNHDA, CDR2 SQIVND (reference sequence). The CDR3 runs 13 residues. Trimming removed 5 bases from V and 5 bases from J, with 13 bases in between. MiXCR, run by TCRdb on the 5' RACE reads, gives a single entry per CDR3 protein. Among about 430,000 distinct CDR3 sequences, roughly a quarter were seen once, and the ten largest hold about 10%. The origin of this receptor is an adult woman who had mild COVID-19 (a few samples of this study predate the infection). Cell type and time point are not known. Sequenced input: PBMCs or a T cell subset sorted from them (not recorded which). The J gene is TRBJ2-7, the V gene TRBV19; the D is unclear. CDR3 coding DNA: TGTGCCAGTAGTCTACAGACAAGTGACGAGCAGTACTTC. Protein sequence: CASSLQTSDEQYF.